The next 3 T cell receptor beta chains were all read from a single sample in a study of blood T cell repertoires in COVID-19. The repertoire was sequenced with immunoSEQ multiplex PCR; TCRdb's copy has only in-frame clones and lacks some. The data hold fewer than 180,000 clones, with 84% observed a single time. The source material was peripheral blood. These receptors were obtained from a man in his 70s with acute or convalescent COVID-19.

This chain uses TRBV11-3 with TRBJ2-1; D may be TRBD1 (6 bases). Deletions cut 4 bases from V and 10 bases from J, with 11 bases between. CDR3 length: 12 amino acids. Germline V lookup: CDR1 SGHNT, CDR2 YENEEA. CDR3 coding DNA: TGTGCCAGCAGCTGGGACAACGGGGAGCAGTTCTTC. It translates to CASSWDNGEQFF. The complete variable domain, with remaining parts taken from reference TRBV11-3 and TRBJ2-1, reads EAGVVQSPRYKIIEKKQPVAFWCNPISGHNTLYWYLQNLGQGPELLIRYENEEAVDDSQLPKDRFSAERLKGVDSTLKIQPAELGDSAVYLCASSWDNGEQFFGPGTRLTVL.

This clone appeared many times. The J gene is TRBJ2-3, the V gene TRBV4-1; 12 positions match TRBD2. CDR3 size: 17 residues. The ends lost 1 base at V and 4 bases at J; junction bases unmatched: 6. The germline V gene encodes CDR1 MGHRA and CDR2 YSYEKL. The DNA for the CDR3 is TGCGCCAGCAGCCAAGGACTAGCGGGGGCGAGGGCAGATACGCAGTATTTT. It encodes CASSQGLAGARADTQYF.

The V gene is TRBV11-2, the J gene TRBJ2-6; the D gene is possibly TRBD2 (6 bases). There are 15 residues in the CDR3. Trimming removed 2 bases at V and 4 bases at J, with 9 bases between. Looked up from germline, CDR1 is SGHAT and CDR2 is FQNNGV. The CDR3 nucleotides are TGTGCCAGCAGCTTACGGGGGACCGGGGCCAACGTCCTGACTTTC. Translated, it gives CASSLRGTGANVLTF.